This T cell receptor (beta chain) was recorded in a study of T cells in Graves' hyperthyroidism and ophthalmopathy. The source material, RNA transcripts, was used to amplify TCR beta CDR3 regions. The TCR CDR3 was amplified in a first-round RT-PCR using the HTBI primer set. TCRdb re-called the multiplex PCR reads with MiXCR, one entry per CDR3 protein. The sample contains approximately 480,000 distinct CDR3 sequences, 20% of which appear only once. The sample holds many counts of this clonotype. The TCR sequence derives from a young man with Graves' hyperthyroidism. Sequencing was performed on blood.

The CDR3 protein is CASSMLSEGFGEQYF. CDR3 nucleotide sequence: TGTGCCAGTAGTATGCTCAGTGAGGGATTCGGCGAGCAGTACTTC. This sequence joins TRBV19 and TRBJ2-7; tentatively, D is TRBD2 (5 bases). Germline CDR1 reads LNHDA; CDR2 reads SQIVND (reference sequence). The CDR3 consists of 15 residues. V was trimmed by 3 bases and J by 6 bases, leaving 18 bases between them.